This is a list of T cell receptor beta chains from one sample in a study of OX40 agonist ivuxolimab in advanced cancers. Clones were read by immunoSEQ multiplex PCR, and TCRdb kept only the in-frame ones, dropping some. The sample lists 71,000 or so clones; about 81% were seen once. The starting material was CD4+ or CD8+ T cells sorted from blood, obtained in a trial of the OX40 agonist ivuxolimab. The origin of the receptors is an adult with an advanced solid tumor such as melanoma, head and neck, liver or kidney cancer. Each CDR3 is given with its conserved first and last residue. The D gene is left open where the match is weak. A clone size is listed for some rows: how often the clone was seen (once, few, many), or a class if it is expanded.

-	TRBV11-2	-	TRBJ1-5	CASSLVGGLGNQPQHF	TGTGCCAGCAGCTTAGTCGGGGGGCTGGGGAATCAGCCCCAGCATTTT
-	TRBV21-1	-	TRBJ2-1	CASSNIAEYYNEQFF	TGTGCCAGCAGCAATATTGCGGAGTACTACAATGAGCAGTTCTTC
-	TRBV12-1	-	TRBJ2-2	CASINRGPKTGELFF	TGTGCCAGCATAAACAGGGGTCCCAAGACCGGGGAGCTGTTTTTT
-	TRBV5-4	-	TRBJ2-2	CASSAGGDTGELFF	TGTGCCAGCAGCGCCGGAGGGGACACCGGGGAGCTGTTTTTT
TRBD2	TRBV5-1	-	TRBJ2-1	CASSFRGRDNEQFF	TGCGCCAGCAGCTTTCGCGGGAGGGACAATGAGCAGTTCTTC
-	TRBV9	-	TRBJ1-3	CASSSGSGNTIYF	TGTGCCAGCAGCTCGGGCAGTGGAAACACCATATATTTT
TRBD1	TRBV7-6	-	TRBJ1-2	CASSLLTGGNYGYTF	TGTGCCAGCAGCCTCTTGACAGGGGGCAACTATGGCTACACCTTC
-	TRBV6-6	few	TRBJ1-1	CASSTLSTGLNTEAFF	TGTGCCAGCAGTACCCTCTCGACAGGCTTGAACACTGAAGCTTTCTTT
TRBD1	TRBV5-1	-	TRBJ1-5	CASSLGQGGQPQHF	TGCGCCAGCAGCTTGGGACAGGGCGGTCAGCCCCAGCATTTT
-	TRBV12-5	-	TRBJ1-3	CASGLVLDLLNTIYF	TGTGCTAGTGGTTTGGTGCTGGATCTTCTAAACACCATATATTTT
-	TRBV29-1	-	TRBJ2-6	CSVEVWGSGANVLTF	TGCAGCGTTGAAGTCTGGGGCTCTGGGGCCAACGTCCTGACTTTC
-	TRBV7-2	-	TRBJ1-6	CASSPYGSPLHF	TGTGCCAGCAGCCCTTACGGTTCACCCCTCCACTTT
-	TRBV27	-	TRBJ2-1	CASSSMNNEQFF	TGTGCCAGCAGTAGCATGAACAATGAGCAGTTCTTC
-	TRBV7-8	-	TRBJ1-5	CASSWTVNQPQHF	TGTGCCAGCAGCTGGACAGTGAATCAGCCCCAGCATTTT
-	TRBV29-1	-	TRBJ2-5	CSVFSGSEETQYF	TGCAGCGTTTTCTCGGGAAGCGAAGAGACCCAGTACTTC
-	TRBV6-1	-	TRBJ1-6	CASSEHINDYPPLHF	TGTGCCAGCAGTGAACACATCAACGATTATCCACCCCTCCACTTT
-	TRBV2	-	TRBJ1-2	CASSEPVNYGYTF	TGTGCCAGCAGTGAACCGGTGAACTATGGCTACACCTTC
-	TRBV28	few	TRBJ2-2	CASNTPSGELFF	TGTGCCAGCAACACGCCCTCCGGGGAGCTGTTTTTT
TRBD1	TRBV6-5	-	TRBJ2-3	CASSYSGQNTDTQYF	TGTGCCAGCAGTTACTCGGGACAGAACACAGATACGCAGTATTTT
-	TRBV18	-	TRBJ2-2	CASSPSKGGVEITGELFF	TGTGCCAGCTCACCATCGAAGGGGGGCGTGGAGATCACCGGGGAGCTGTTTTTT
-	TRBV5-1	-	TRBJ2-7	CASSLGGISYEQYF	TGCGCCAGCAGCTTGGGGGGGATCTCCTACGAGCAGTACTTC
TRBD1	TRBV4-1	-	TRBJ2-5	CASSQTGGRETQYF	TGCGCCAGCAGCCAGACAGGGGGTCGAGAGACCCAGTACTTC
TRBD1	TRBV19	-	TRBJ1-5	CASSLQGTGSNQPQHF	TGTGCCAGTAGTCTTCAGGGGACAGGGAGCAATCAGCCCCAGCATTTT
TRBD2	TRBV5-1	few	TRBJ2-1	CASRAGGGISYNEQFF	TGCGCCAGCAGAGCGGGGGGCGGTATCTCCTACAATGAGCAGTTCTTC
-	TRBV7-2	-	TRBJ2-3	CASSSDADTQYF	TGTGCCAGCAGCTCCGATGCAGATACGCAGTATTTT
TRBD1	TRBV10-1	-	TRBJ1-1	CASSSPGQGEEAFF	TGCGCCAGCAGTTCGCCGGGACAGGGGGAAGAAGCTTTCTTT
TRBD2	TRBV7-6	-	TRBJ2-5	CASSLGALAGGQETQYF	TGTGCCAGCAGCTTAGGGGCTCTGGCGGGGGGACAAGAGACCCAGTACTTC
TRBD2	TRBV14	-	TRBJ2-3	CASSFRLSGIDTQYF	TGTGCCAGCAGCTTTAGACTTAGCGGGATTGATACGCAGTATTTT
-	TRBV7-2	-	TRBJ2-5	CASSLVSLGETQYF	TGTGCCAGCAGCTTAGTGAGCCTAGGAGAGACCCAGTACTTC
-	TRBV9	-	TRBJ2-5	CASSVGQVSEETQYF	TGTGCCAGCAGCGTAGGCCAGGTGTCGGAAGAGACCCAGTACTTC
TRBD1	TRBV4-1	few	TRBJ1-6	CASSQGQGAGSPLHF	TGCGCCAGCAGCCAAGGCCAGGGGGCGGGTTCACCCCTCCACTTT
-	TRBV10-3	once	TRBJ1-2	CAISGGEFAYGYTF	TGTGCCATCAGTGGGGGGGAGTTTGCCTATGGCTACACCTTC
-	TRBV5-8	-	TRBJ2-5	CASSYDRKETQYF	TGTGCCAGCAGCTATGACCGCAAAGAGACCCAGTACTTC
-	TRBV2	-	TRBJ1-1	CASSEDPLQGAFF	TGTGCCAGCAGCGAGGACCCTCTACAAGGAGCTTTCTTT
TRBD1	TRBV29-1	-	TRBJ1-1	CSVDGQGKRGAFF	TGCAGCGTCGATGGACAGGGGAAGAGGGGTGCTTTCTTT
-	TRBV21-1	-	TRBJ1-4	CASSKFPGSEEKLFF	TGTGCCAGCAGCAAATTTCCGGGCTCAGAGGAAAAACTGTTTTTT
TRBD1	TRBV19	-	TRBJ1-5	CASSRPPGQGAIGNQPQHF	TGTGCCAGTAGTCGACCGCCGGGACAGGGGGCGATAGGCAATCAGCCCCAGCATTTT
TRBD1	TRBV5-1	-	TRBJ1-1	CASSLIGGSNTEAFF	TGCGCCAGCAGCTTGATAGGGGGCTCGAACACTGAAGCTTTCTTT
-	TRBV27	-	TRBJ1-3	CASSSHSGNTIYF	TGTGCCAGCAGCTCGCACTCTGGAAACACCATATATTTT
-	TRBV4-2	-	TRBJ1-1	CASSQDGPNTEAFF	TGTGCCAGCAGCCAAGATGGGCCGAACACTGAAGCTTTCTTT
-	TRBV6-5	-	TRBJ1-1	CASRGISNTEAFF	TGTGCCAGCAGGGGAATATCGAACACTGAAGCTTTCTTT
-	TRBV11-1	once	TRBJ2-5	CASSFSNEGMEYF	TGTGCCAGCAGCTTTTCTAATGAGGGGATGGAGTACTTC
-	TRBV7-9	few	TRBJ2-1	CASSLGRAIAYNEQFF	TGTGCCAGCAGCTTAGGGAGAGCGATTGCCTACAATGAGCAGTTCTTC
-	TRBV29-1	-	TRBJ2-1	CSVGWGRYNEQFF	TGCAGCGTTGGGTGGGGGCGCTACAATGAGCAGTTCTTC
-	TRBV5-1	-	TRBJ2-3	CASSPQPPADTQYF	TGCGCCAGCAGCCCCCAACCTCCAGCAGATACGCAGTATTTT
-	TRBV30	few	TRBJ2-5	CAWTRTSETQYF	TGTGCCTGGACTAGAACTTCCGAGACCCAGTACTTC